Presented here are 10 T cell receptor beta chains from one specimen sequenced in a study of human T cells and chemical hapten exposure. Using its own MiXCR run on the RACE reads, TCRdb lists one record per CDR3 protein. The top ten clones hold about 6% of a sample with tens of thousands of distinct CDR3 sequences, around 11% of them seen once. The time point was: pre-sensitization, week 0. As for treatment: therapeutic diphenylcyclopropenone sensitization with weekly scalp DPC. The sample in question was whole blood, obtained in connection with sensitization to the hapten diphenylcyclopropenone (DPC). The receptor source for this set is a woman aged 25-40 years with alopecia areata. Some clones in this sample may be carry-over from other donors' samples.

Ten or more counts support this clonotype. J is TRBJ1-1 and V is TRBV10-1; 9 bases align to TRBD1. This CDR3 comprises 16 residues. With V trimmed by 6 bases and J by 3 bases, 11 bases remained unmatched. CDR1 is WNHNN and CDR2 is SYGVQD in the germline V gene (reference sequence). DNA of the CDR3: TGCGCCAGCAGGGGACCACCGGGACAGGGAGACACTGAAGCTTTCTTT. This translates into CASRGPPGQGDTEAFF.

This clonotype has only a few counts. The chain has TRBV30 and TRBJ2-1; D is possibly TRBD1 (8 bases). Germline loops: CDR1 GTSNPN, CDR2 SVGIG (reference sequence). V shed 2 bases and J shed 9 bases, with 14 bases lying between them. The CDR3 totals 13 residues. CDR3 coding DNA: TGTGCCTGGAGTACAGGGGGAGGGAGTGAGCAGTTCTTC. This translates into CAWSTGGGSEQFF.

CDR3 loop: CASTRATAYDGYTF. The CDR3 DNA is TGTGCCAGCACGAGGGCCACGGCGTATGATGGCTACACCTTC. The gene calls are TRBV2 and TRBJ1-2; D gene ambiguous. V dropped 7 bases and J dropped 6 bases, with 18 bases sitting between them. Germline V CDR1 and CDR2: SNHLY, FYNNEI. This CDR3 region has 14 residues.

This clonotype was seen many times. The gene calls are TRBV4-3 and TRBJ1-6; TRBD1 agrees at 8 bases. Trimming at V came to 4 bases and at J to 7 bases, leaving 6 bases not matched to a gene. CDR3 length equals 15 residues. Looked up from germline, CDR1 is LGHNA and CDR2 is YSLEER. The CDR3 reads CASSLAGQANSPLHF. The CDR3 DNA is TGCGCCAGCAGCCTCGCGGGACAGGCGAATTCACCCCTCCACTTT.

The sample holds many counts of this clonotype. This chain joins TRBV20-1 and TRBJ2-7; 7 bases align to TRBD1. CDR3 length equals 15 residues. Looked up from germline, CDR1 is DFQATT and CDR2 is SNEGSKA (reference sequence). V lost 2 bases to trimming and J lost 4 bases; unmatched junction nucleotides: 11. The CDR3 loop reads CSARSLDRTSYEQYF. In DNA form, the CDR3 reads TGCAGTGCTAGATCCCTGGACAGGACGTCGTACGAGCAGTACTTC.

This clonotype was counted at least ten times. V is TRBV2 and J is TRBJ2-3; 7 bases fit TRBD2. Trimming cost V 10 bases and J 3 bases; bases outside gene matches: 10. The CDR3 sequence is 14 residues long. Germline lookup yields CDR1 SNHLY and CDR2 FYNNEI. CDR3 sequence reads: CATGSGGVTDTQYF. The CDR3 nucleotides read TGTGCCACCGGATCGGGGGGAGTTACAGATACGCAGTATTTT. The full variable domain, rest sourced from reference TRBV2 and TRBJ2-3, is EPEVTQTPSHQVTQMGQEVILRCVPISNHLYFYWYRQILGQKVEFLVSFYNNEISEKSEIFDDQFSVERPDGSNFTLKIRSTKLEDSAMYFCATGSGGVTDTQYFGPGTRLTVL.

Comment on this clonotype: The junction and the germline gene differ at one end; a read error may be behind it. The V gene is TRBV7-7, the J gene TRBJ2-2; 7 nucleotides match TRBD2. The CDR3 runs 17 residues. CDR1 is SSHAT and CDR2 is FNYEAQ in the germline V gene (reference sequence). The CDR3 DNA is TGTGCTAGCAGCCCTACAGCGGCGGGAGTGTCGACCGGGGAGCTGTTTTTT. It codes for CASSPTAAGVSTGELFF.

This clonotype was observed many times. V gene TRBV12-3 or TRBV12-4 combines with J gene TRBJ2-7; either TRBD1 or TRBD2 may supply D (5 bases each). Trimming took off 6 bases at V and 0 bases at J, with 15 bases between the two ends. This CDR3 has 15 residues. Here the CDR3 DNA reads TGTGCCAGCAGCTTTACCGGGGCTAGCTCCTACGAGCAGTACTTC. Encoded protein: CASSFTGASSYEQYF.

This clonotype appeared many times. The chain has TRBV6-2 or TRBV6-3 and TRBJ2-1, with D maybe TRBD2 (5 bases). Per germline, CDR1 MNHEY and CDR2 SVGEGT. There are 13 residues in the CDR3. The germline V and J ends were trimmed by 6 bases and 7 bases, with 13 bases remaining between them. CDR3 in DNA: TGTGCCAGCAGCCTAGGTACGGGGAATGAGCAGTTCTTC. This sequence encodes CASSLGTGNEQFF.

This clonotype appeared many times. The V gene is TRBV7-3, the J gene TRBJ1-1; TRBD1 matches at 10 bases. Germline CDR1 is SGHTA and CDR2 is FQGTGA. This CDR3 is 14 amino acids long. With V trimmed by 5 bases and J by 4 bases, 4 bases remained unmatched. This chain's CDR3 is CASSPDRGITEAFF. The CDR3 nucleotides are TGTGCCAGCAGCCCGGACAGGGGGATCACTGAAGCTTTCTTT.